A single sample gave rise to the 8 T cell receptor beta chains below, sequenced in a study of T cell changes during pregnancy in multiple sclerosis. Profiling relied on immunoSEQ multiplex PCR, and the TCRdb table lists in-frame clones only, not all of them. The sample shows 60,000 to 75,000 clones, approximately 90% of them seen only once. Sequencing used peripheral blood, obtained in the second trimester of pregnancy. All receptors come from a female donor in good health, enrolled as a control in a pregnancy study.

This clone has only one observation. The rearrangement links TRBV28 to TRBJ2-5, with a possible D match to TRBD1 (6 bases). V lost 8 bases and J 2 bases, leaving 18 bases between the germline ends. There are 15 residues in the CDR3. The germline CDR1 and CDR2 sequences are MDHEN and SYDVKM. CDR3 coding DNA: TGTGCCAGCGGGGACAATGGAGCTATTCAAGAGACCCAGTACTTC. It yields the protein CASGDNGAIQETQYF.

J is TRBJ2-3 and V is TRBV9; 13 nucleotides match TRBD2. Per germline, CDR1 SGDLS and CDR2 YYNGEE. Trimming removed 4 bases from V and 2 bases from J; junction bases left unmatched: 10. This CDR3 region has 18 residues. The DNA for the CDR3 is TGTGCCAGCAGCCTGACTAGCGGGAGGCCAAACCCCACAGATACGCAGTATTTT. Its protein is CASSLTSGRPNPTDTQYF.

This clone was seen once. The chain uses TRBV18 and TRBJ2-5, with 7 bases identical to TRBD2. The CDR3 contains 14 residues. Germline trimming cut 2 bases from V and 1 base from J; bases unmatched to any gene: 1. Germline lookup yields CDR1 KGHSH and CDR2 LQKENI. The CDR3 reads CASSPAGVQETQYF. CDR3 nucleotide sequence: TGTGCCAGCTCACCAGCGGGGGTCCAAGAGACCCAGTACTTC.

The chain employs TRBV28 and TRBJ1-2; 12 nucleotides match TRBD1. V trimming: 2 bases; J trimming: 6 bases; junction bases outside the gene matches: 1. CDR3 length equals 14 residues. Per germline, CDR1 MDHEN and CDR2 SYDVKM. DNA of the CDR3: TGTGCCAGCAGTTTAGGGACAGGGGGCGATGGCTACACCTTC. Its protein is CASSLGTGGDGYTF.

The chain recombines TRBV6-5 with TRBJ2-7; D is perhaps TRBD1 (6 bases). The germline V gene has CDR1 MNHEY and CDR2 SVGAGI. The V end lost 6 bases, the J end lost 1 base, and 10 bases lay between the germline ends. The CDR3 runs to 13 residues. Here the CDR3 DNA reads TGTGCCAGCAGCCTGACAGGTTCCTACGAGCAGTACTTC. This translates into CASSLTGSYEQYF.

The chain couples TRBV5-1 to TRBJ2-4; 8 bases match TRBD2. Looked up from germline, CDR1 is SGHRS and CDR2 is YFSETQ. Trimming at V came to 0 bases and at J to 6 bases, leaving 5 bases not matched to a gene. The length of the CDR3 is 15 residues. Written as DNA, the CDR3 is TGCGCCAGCAGCTTGGCGCCTAGCGGGCCAAACATTCAGTACTTC. Amino acids: CASSLAPSGPNIQYF.

The chain carries TRBV28 and TRBJ2-1; TRBD2 matches at 10 bases. This CDR3 has 16 amino acids. CDR1 and CDR2 (germline): MDHEN, SYDVKM. V was pared by 5 bases and J by 6 bases, with 10 bases of the junction left unmatched. CDR3 in DNA: TGTGCCAGCAGTCCCTCTGGACTAGCGGAGTTCAATGAGCAGTTCTTC. Protein sequence: CASSPSGLAEFNEQFF.

The chain joins TRBV9 to TRBJ2-1, with a possible D match to TRBD2 (6 bases). CDR3 size: 14 residues. The germline V gene has CDR1 SGDLS and CDR2 YYNGEE. V gave up 0 bases and J gave up 7 bases, with 11 bases separating them. The CDR3, as DNA: TGTGCCAGCAGCGTAGAGGCAGGGAGGAATGAGCAGTTCTTC. It encodes CASSVEAGRNEQFF. Looking up the rest from reference TRBV9 and TRBJ2-1 gives the full variable domain: DSGVTQTPKHLITATGQRVTLRCSPRSGDLSVYWYQQSLDQGLQFLIQYYNGEERAKGNILERFSAQQFPDLHSELNLSSLELGDSALYFCASSVEAGRNEQFFGPGTRLTVL.